This is a list of T cell receptor beta chains from one sample in a study of Graves' ophthalmopathy and Graves' hyperthyroidism. A single record per CDR3 protein comes from TCRdb applying MiXCR to the multiplex PCR reads. The sample holds 450,000 to 600,000 distinct CDR3 sequences, about 40% seen once. Material: peripheral blood or thyroid tissue (not recorded which). Receptor source: an adult man with Graves' hyperthyroidism. Each CDR3 is given with its conserved first and last residue. A D gene is named only where the DNA matches it firmly. Where a row states a size, it is once, few, many or the class of an expanded clone; other rows omit it.

CDR3 length	clone size	V gene	J gene	D gene	CDR3 DNA	CDR3 protein
15	.	TRBV15	TRBJ2-7	.	TGTGCCACCAGCAGCTACGACTGGGCGAGCTACGAGCAGTACTTC	CATSSYDWASYEQYF
15	many	TRBV24-1	TRBJ2-3	TRBD2	TGTGCCACCAGCGATCAGCGGGAGACTTTAGATACGCAGTATTTT	CATSDQRETLDTQYF
15	.	TRBV15	TRBJ2-7	TRBD1	TGTGCCACCAGCAAATCGACAGGGGGAAGCGACGAGCAGTACTTC	CATSKSTGGSDEQYF
13	many	TRBV7-9	TRBJ1-1	.	TGTGCCAGCAGCCCAGACCAGAACACTGAAGCTTTCTTT	CASSPDQNTEAFF
14	many	TRBV10-3	TRBJ1-3	.	TGTGCCATCATGGGGAACACCCGAGGAAACACCATATATTTT	CAIMGNTRGNTIYF
13	few	TRBV7-2	TRBJ2-3	TRBD2	TGTGCCAGCAGCGACGACTGGGGGGGATCGCAGTATTTT	CASSDDWGGSQYF
13	many	TRBV6-5	TRBJ2-7	.	TGTGCCAGCAGTCAAGACAGCACCTACGAGCAGTACTTC	CASSQDSTYEQYF
14	few	TRBV7-2	TRBJ2-5	TRBD2	TGTGCCAGCAGCCCCCGACTAGCTTTGGAGACCCAGTACTTC	CASSPRLALETQYF
15	.	TRBV7-2	TRBJ2-7	.	TGCGCCAGCAGCCAAGATACGGGGGTCCCCTACGAGCAGTACTTC	CASSQDTGVPYEQYF
15	many	TRBV12-3/TRBV12-4	TRBJ2-7	TRBD1	TGTGCCAGCAGTCCCGGGACAGGGGTCCCCTACGAGCAGTACTTC	CASSPGTGVPYEQYF
14	many	TRBV2	TRBJ1-1	.	TGTGCCAGCAGTGAACGCCAGGGTGGCACTGAAGCTTTCTTT	CASSERQGGTEAFF
12	once	TRBV25-1	TRBJ1-4	.	TGTGCCAGCGGGTGGGGGACTGCAAAACTGTTTTTT	CASGWGTAKLFF
16	few	TRBV2	TRBJ2-7	TRBD2	TGTGCCAGCAGCCTCGGGACTAGCGGGAGGGCCTACGAGCAGTACTTC	CASSLGTSGRAYEQYF
16	few	TRBV7-9	TRBJ2-3	TRBD2	TGTGCCAGCAGCTCTGGGACTAGCGGGACCACAGATACGCAGTATTTT	CASSSGTSGTTDTQYF
15	many	TRBV4-1	TRBJ1-5	TRBD1	TGCGCCAGCAGCCGACAGGACAGGGGGAATCAGCCCCAGCATTTT	CASSRQDRGNQPQHF
13	.	TRBV29-1	TRBJ2-7	.	TGCAGCGTTGATGGGGGCGGGCGCTACGAGCAGTACTTC	CSVDGGGRYEQYF
13	many	TRBV6-5	TRBJ1-1	.	TGTGCCAGCATATCTGCAGGGAACACTGAAGCTTTCTTT	CASISAGNTEAFF
13	many	TRBV29-1	TRBJ2-2	.	TGCAGCGTTGAAGATCGGGGACACGGGGAGCTGTTTTTT	CSVEDRGHGELFF
14	many	TRBV15	TRBJ2-7	.	TGTGCCACCAGCATCCCCTTCGGGTTCTCCGAGCAGTACTTC	CATSIPFGFSEQYF
13	once	TRBV10-3	TRBJ1-2	.	TGTGCCATCAGTGAGGACTTCATCTATGGCTACACCTTC	CAISEDFIYGYTF
15	few	TRBV24-1	TRBJ2-3	TRBD2	TGTGCCACCAGTCTAGCGGGGGGGACCACAGATACGCAGTATTTT	CATSLAGGTTDTQYF
16	.	TRBV29-1	TRBJ2-7	TRBD1	TGCAGCGTTGAAGATACGGGGACAGGGGCCTCCTACGAGCAGTACTTC	CSVEDTGTGASYEQYF
15	once	TRBV7-4	TRBJ2-3	.	TGTGCCAGCAGCTTTGGTCTGGACTTCACAGATACGCAGTATTTT	CASSFGLDFTDTQYF